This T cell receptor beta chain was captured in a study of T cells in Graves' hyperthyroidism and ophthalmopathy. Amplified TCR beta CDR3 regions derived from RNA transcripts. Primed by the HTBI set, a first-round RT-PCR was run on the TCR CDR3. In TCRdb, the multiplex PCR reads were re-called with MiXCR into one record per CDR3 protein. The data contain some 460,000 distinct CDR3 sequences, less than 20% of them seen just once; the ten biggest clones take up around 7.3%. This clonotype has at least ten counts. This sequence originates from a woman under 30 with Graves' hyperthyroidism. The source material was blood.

CDR3 in DNA: TGTGCCAGCAGCTTACCTGGGGTTACCGGGGAGCTGTTTTTT. Protein product: CASSLPGVTGELFF. The rearrangement uses TRBV7-3 and TRBJ2-2; the D is unclear. The germline V gene encodes CDR1 SGHTA and CDR2 FQGTGA. The CDR3 is 14 residues long. Trimming took 2 bases from V and 5 from J, leaving 9 bases between them.